The 3 T cell receptor beta chains below were found in one sample sequenced in a study of shared clonotypes between healthy human individuals. TCRdb's table, derived via immunoSEQ multiplex PCR, lists solely in-frame clones and lacks some. The data contain roughly 1,000,000 clones, more than 75% of them singletons. The sequenced sample was memory CD4+ T cells from PBMCs. Sample subset: CD45RA-negative fraction. Receptor source: a man younger than 35 in good health. Some clones in this sample may be carry-over from other donors' samples.

The chain combines TRBV11-1 with TRBJ2-7; 8 bases agree with TRBD2. The CDR3 length is 14 residues. Germline V CDR1 and CDR2: SGHAT, FQDESV (reference sequence). Unmatched junction bases numbered 7, after V lost 5 bases and J lost 4 bases. The CDR3 nucleotides are TGTGCCAGCAGCCAAATGTTAGCGGGGTACGAGCAGTACTTC. Protein sequence: CASSQMLAGYEQYF. Supplemented by reference TRBV11-1 and TRBJ2-7, the full variable domain reads EAEVAQSPRYKITEKSQAVAFWCDPISGHATLYWYRQILGQGPELLVQFQDESVVDDSQLPKDRFSAERLKGVDSTLKIQPAELGDSAMYLCASSQMLAGYEQYFGPGTRLTVT.

This clone has a single count. The gene calls are TRBV5-1 and TRBJ2-3; D is unclear. The CDR3 loop spans 13 amino acids. V was cut by 0 bases and J by 10 bases, with 12 bases left in between. Germline V gene sequence: CDR1 SGHRS, CDR2 YFSETQ. The CDR3 here is CASSLDPSSPQYF. The CDR3 DNA reads as TGCGCCAGCAGCTTGGACCCGTCCTCTCCGCAGTATTTT.

This clone was counted only a few times. The chain couples TRBV18 to TRBJ2-2, with 9 bases aligning to TRBD1. The CDR3 extends over 16 amino acids. Looked up from germline, CDR1 is KGHSH and CDR2 is LQKENI. V trimming: 0 bases; J trimming: 1 base; junction bases outside the gene matches: 0. Here the CDR3 DNA reads TGTGCCAGCTCACCACCGGGACAGGGGAACACCGGGGAGCTGTTTTTT. Translated: CASSPPGQGNTGELFF. Using reference TRBV18 and TRBJ2-2 for the parts outside the CDR3, the full variable domain is NAGVMQNPRHLVRRRGQEARLRCSPMKGHSHVYWYRQLPEEGLKFMVYLQKENIIDESGMPKERFSAEFPKEGPSILRIQQVVRGDSAAYFCASSPPGQGNTGELFFGEGSRLTVL.